What follows is one TCR beta chain and its context. TCRdb independently ran MiXCR on the RT-PCR reads; one entry per CDR3 protein. The table shows fewer than 60,000 distinct CDR3 sequences, with approximately 12% occurring only once. Germline CDR1 is ENHRY and CDR2 is SYGVKD. The CDR3 is made up of 13 amino acids. The ends were cut back, 6 bases at V and 4 bases at J, with 10 bases in the middle. This sample is drawn from a study of patients and donors after allogeneic stem cell transplantation. The receptor comes from a human donor who was either an allogeneic HSCT recipient or a stem cell or donor lymphocyte infusion donor (not recorded which). It is not recorded whose cells these are; they may come from a transplant donor. The sample comprised blood, either unsorted or a sorted T cell fraction (not recorded which). This chain joins TRBV10-3 and TRBJ2-1, with D maybe TRBD1 (5 bases). This CDR3 reads CAISRVEYNEQFF. The CDR3 bases are TGTGCCATCAGCAGGGTTGAGTACAATGAGCAGTTCTTC.